A selection of T cell receptor beta chains follows, all from one sample in a study of cytomegalovirus exposure and HLA in healthy donors. Sequenced by immunoSEQ multiplex PCR; TCRdb stores in-frame clones only, minus some. The table includes about 120,000 clones, 77% detected once. The sequenced sample was PBMCs. These receptor sequences come from a man aged 18-30 years in good health and CMV-seropositive. Each CDR3 is given with its conserved first and last residue. D genes are given only for firm matches. Rows give clone size only sometimes, using once, few, many, or a class for an expanded clone.

j_gene | abundance | d_gene | v_gene | CDR3aa | CDR3nt
TRBJ2-5 | NA | TRBD2 | TRBV27 | CASSLGGTSGFQETQYF | TGTGCCAGCAGTTTAGGGGGGACTAGCGGGTTCCAAGAGACCCAGTACTTC
TRBJ2-5 | NA | NA | TRBV21-1 | CASSTRVQETQYF | TGTGCCAGCAGCACGCGGGTTCAAGAGACCCAGTACTTC
TRBJ1-6 | once | NA | TRBV28 | CASTTFSRGPLHF | TGTGCCAGCACCACCTTCTCTAGGGGCCCCCTCCACTTT
TRBJ2-7 | NA | TRBD1 | TRBV29-1 | CSVWTGSSGEQYF | TGCAGCGTTTGGACAGGGTCATCGGGGGAGCAGTACTTC
TRBJ1-6 | NA | TRBD1 | TRBV6-5 | CASTQTGLNSPLHF | TGTGCCAGCACTCAGACAGGGTTAAATTCACCCCTCCACTTT
TRBJ1-5 | NA | NA | TRBV30 | CAWSGGEYSNQPQHF | TGTGCCTGGAGTGGAGGAGAATATAGCAATCAGCCCCAGCATTTT
TRBJ1-2 | NA | TRBD1 | TRBV29-1 | CSVEEGQGGYGYTF | TGCAGCGTTGAAGAAGGACAGGGAGGCTATGGCTACACCTTC
TRBJ2-1 | NA | TRBD2 | TRBV10-3 | CAITETSGRDNEQFF | TGTGCCATCACCGAGACTAGCGGGAGAGACAATGAGCAGTTCTTC
TRBJ1-4 | NA | TRBD1 | TRBV6-5 | CASSLEQGTNEKLFF | TGTGCCAGCAGTTTGGAACAGGGGACTAATGAAAAACTGTTTTTT
TRBJ2-7 | NA | NA | TRBV6-6 | CASSYEEEQYF | TGTGCCAGCAGTTACGAGGAAGAGCAGTACTTC
TRBJ1-2 | NA | TRBD1 | TRBV7-2 | CASSLPLGQGADYGYTF | TGTGCCAGCAGCCTGCCGCTGGGACAGGGGGCTGACTATGGCTACACCTTC
TRBJ2-3 | NA | NA | TRBV5-1 | CASSLGGGGPTDTQYF | TGCGCCAGCAGCTTGGGAGGGGGGGGGCCGACTGATACGCAGTATTTT
TRBJ1-5 | NA | NA | TRBV6-5 | CASSLDTNQPQHF | TGTGCCAGCAGTTTGGACACCAATCAGCCCCAGCATTTT
TRBJ2-1 | NA | NA | TRBV7-6 | CASSSGGNNEQFF | TGTGCCAGCAGCAGCGGAGGGAACAATGAGCAGTTCTTC
TRBJ2-6 | NA | NA | TRBV4-1 | CASRPASGANGLTF | TGCGCCAGCAGACCAGCCTCTGGGGCCAACGGCCTGACTTTC
TRBJ1-4 | NA | TRBD1 | TRBV19 | CASSIQGVGEKLFF | TGTGCCAGTAGTATACAGGGGGTTGGTGAAAAACTGTTTTTT
TRBJ2-7 | NA | TRBD2 | TRBV9 | CASSPIAGGYEQYF | TGTGCCAGCAGCCCGATAGCGGGAGGCTACGAGCAGTACTTC
TRBJ2-5 | NA | NA | TRBV7-9 | CASSLDGETQYF | TGTGCCAGCAGCTTAGACGGGGAGACCCAGTACTTC
TRBJ2-3 | once | TRBD1 | TRBV11-2 | CASSPRTGRGTQYF | TGTGCCAGCAGCCCGAGGACAGGGCGAGGTACGCAGTATTTT
TRBJ1-1 | NA | NA | TRBV7-6 | CASSFPGQNTEAFF | TGTGCCAGCAGCTTTCCGGGACAGAACACTGAAGCTTTCTTT
TRBJ1-1 | NA | NA | TRBV5-1 | CASSPTSTGVLLRNTEAFF | TGCGCCAGCAGCCCAACCTCGACGGGGGTTCTACTCAGGAATACTGAAGCTTTCTTT
TRBJ2-1 | NA | NA | TRBV19 | CASRTGYNEQFF | TGTGCCAGTAGGACAGGCTACAATGAGCAGTTCTTC
TRBJ2-7 | NA | TRBD1 | TRBV7-8 | CASSLGGTGGQLYEQYF | TGTGCCAGCAGCCTGGGGGGCACAGGGGGCCAACTCTACGAGCAGTACTTC
TRBJ1-4 | few | NA | TRBV28 | CASSLGRSPATNEKLFF | TGTGCCAGCAGTTTAGGGCGCTCTCCCGCAACTAATGAAAAACTGTTTTTT
TRBJ2-7 | NA | TRBD1 | TRBV7-9 | CASSEGQYEQYF | TGTGCCAGCAGCGAGGGACAGTACGAGCAGTACTTC
TRBJ1-3 | few | NA | TRBV4-1 | CASSPPGSSGNTIYF | TGCGCCAGCAGCCCTCCCGGGAGCTCTGGAAACACCATATATTTT
TRBJ2-7 | NA | TRBD1 | TRBV5-1 | CASRASGTGPYEQYF | TGCGCCAGCCGCGCCTCCGGGACAGGGCCCTACGAGCAGTACTTC
TRBJ1-2 | NA | TRBD1 | TRBV5-1 | CASSLDRGGYTF | TGCGCCAGCAGCTTGGACAGGGGTGGCTACACCTTC
TRBJ1-5 | NA | TRBD1 | TRBV6-5 | CASSRTGTTNQPQHF | TGTGCCAGCAGTAGGACAGGGACTACCAATCAGCCCCAGCATTTT
TRBJ1-1 | NA | TRBD1 | TRBV6-5 | CASSYAGTGGNEAFF | TGTGCCAGCAGTTATGCCGGGACAGGGGGTAATGAAGCTTTCTTT
TRBJ2-7 | NA | TRBD1 | TRBV27 | CASRNAGQGFSYEQYF | TGTGCCAGCAGGAACGCGGGACAGGGATTTTCCTACGAGCAGTACTTC
TRBJ1-2 | NA | NA | TRBV27 | CASSQEPETNYGYTF | TGTGCCAGCAGTCAGGAACCAGAGACTAACTATGGCTACACCTTC
TRBJ2-3 | NA | TRBD2 | TRBV5-1 | CASSTGLAGPSTDTQYF | TGCGCCAGCAGCACCGGACTAGCGGGGCCTAGCACAGATACGCAGTATTTT
TRBJ1-2 | NA | TRBD1 | TRBV6-4 | CASSEVLGQDFYGYTF | TGTGCCAGCAGCGAAGTTCTCGGACAGGACTTCTATGGCTACACCTTC
TRBJ1-5 | NA | TRBD1 | TRBV29-1 | CSVGQGGNQPQHF | TGCAGCGTCGGACAGGGAGGCAATCAGCCCCAGCATTTT
TRBJ2-7 | NA | TRBD2 | TRBV28 | CASSLELAGGPHTYEQYF | TGTGCCAGCAGTCTAGAACTAGCGGGAGGGCCCCACACCTACGAGCAGTACTTC
TRBJ2-4 | few | TRBD1 | TRBV4-1 | CASSPVGQGRTKNIQYF | TGCGCCAGCAGCCCCGTGGGACAGGGGAGGACCAAAAACATTCAGTACTTC
TRBJ1-4 | NA | NA | TRBV18 | CASSPDSATNEKLFF | TGTGCCAGCTCACCGGACAGTGCAACTAATGAAAAACTGTTTTTT
TRBJ1-4 | NA | NA | TRBV28 | CASSPPQGEKLFF | TGTGCCAGCAGTCCGCCTCAGGGGGAAAAACTGTTTTTT
TRBJ2-2 | NA | TRBD1 | TRBV7-9 | CASSPDTGDRSPGELFF | TGTGCCAGCAGCCCTGATACAGGGGACCGGAGTCCCGGGGAGCTGTTTTTT
TRBJ2-3 | NA | TRBD1 | TRBV19 | CASSSQTGGTDTQYF | TGTGCCAGTAGTAGCCAGACAGGGGGCACAGATACGCAGTATTTT
TRBJ1-2 | NA | NA | TRBV6-1 | CASSESNNNYGYTF | TGTGCCAGCAGTGAATCAAACAACAACTATGGCTACACCTTC
TRBJ1-3 | NA | TRBD1 | TRBV5-6 | CASRWDSSGNTIYF | TGTGCCAGCAGATGGGACAGCTCTGGAAACACCATATATTTT
TRBJ2-5 | few | TRBD1 | TRBV6-1 | CASSAWPGTGKETQYF | TGTGCCAGCAGTGCGTGGCCCGGGACAGGAAAAGAGACCCAGTACTTC
TRBJ1-2 | NA | TRBD1 | TRBV7-2 | CASSLVGQGFDGYTF | TGTGCCAGCAGCTTAGTTGGACAGGGGTTCGATGGCTACACCTTC
TRBJ2-5 | NA | TRBD2 | TRBV7-6 | CASSLALAGTQETQYF | TGTGCCAGCAGCTTAGCACTAGCGGGGACCCAAGAGACCCAGTACTTC
TRBJ2-7 | NA | TRBD1 | TRBV14 | CASSDGQESSYEQYF | TGTGCCAGCAGTGATGGACAGGAGAGCTCCTACGAGCAGTACTTC
TRBJ1-5 | once | NA | TRBV6-6 | CASSLGQSNQPQHF | TGTGCCAGCAGTTTAGGACAGTCCAATCAGCCCCAGCATTTT
TRBJ1-1 | NA | NA | TRBV5-5 | CASSKSPNTEAFF | TGTGCCAGCAGCAAAAGCCCGAACACTGAAGCTTTCTTT
TRBJ1-1 | NA | NA | TRBV7-3 | CASSLTVNTEAFF | TGTGCCAGCAGCTTAACCGTGAACACTGAAGCTTTCTTT
TRBJ1-2 | NA | TRBD1 | TRBV7-9 | CASSLADRSYGYTF | TGTGCCAGCAGCTTAGCGGACAGGAGTTATGGCTACACCTTC
TRBJ1-1 | NA | NA | TRBV18 | CASSPYLNIGGLNTEAFF | TGTGCCAGCTCACCTTATTTGAATATTGGGGGGTTGAACACTGAAGCTTTCTTT
TRBJ2-1 | few | NA | TRBV29-1 | CSGELYNEQFF | TGCAGCGGCGAACTCTACAATGAGCAGTTCTTC
TRBJ2-3 | NA | TRBD1 | TRBV10-3 | CAISKTGTGLVDTQYF | TGTGCCATCAGCAAAACCGGGACAGGGTTGGTAGATACGCAGTATTTT